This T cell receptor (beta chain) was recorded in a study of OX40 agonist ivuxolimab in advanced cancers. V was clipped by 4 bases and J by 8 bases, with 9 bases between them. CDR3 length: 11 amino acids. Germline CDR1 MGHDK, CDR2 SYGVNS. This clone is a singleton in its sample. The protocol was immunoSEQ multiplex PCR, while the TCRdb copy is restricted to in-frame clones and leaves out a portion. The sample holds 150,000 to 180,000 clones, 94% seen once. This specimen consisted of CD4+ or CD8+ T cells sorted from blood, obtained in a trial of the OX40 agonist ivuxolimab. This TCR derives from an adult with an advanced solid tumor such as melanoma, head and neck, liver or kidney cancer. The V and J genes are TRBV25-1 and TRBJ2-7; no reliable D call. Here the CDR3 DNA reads TGTGCCAGCAGTGGTGGGCTGCAGCAGTACTTC. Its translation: CASSGGLQQYF.